The subject of this entry is one TCR beta chain. TCRdb keeps only in-frame clones here, not all; method: immunoSEQ multiplex PCR. The sample contains fewer than 250,000 clones, about 93% of which appear only once. This specimen belongs to a study of blood T cell repertoires in COVID-19. From germline, CDR1 is MNHEY and CDR2 SVGAGI. The CDR3 totals 15 residues. Trimming took off 7 bases at V and 0 bases at J, with 12 bases between the two ends. Sequencing used peripheral blood. The chain has TRBV6-5 and TRBJ2-2; TRBD1 might be the D (6 bases). The sequence was obtained from a man under 40 with COVID-19, enrolled during active disease. As DNA, the CDR3 is TGTGCCAGCACCGCGACAGGATCGAACACCGGGGAGCTGTTTTTT. Encoded protein: CASTATGSNTGELFF.